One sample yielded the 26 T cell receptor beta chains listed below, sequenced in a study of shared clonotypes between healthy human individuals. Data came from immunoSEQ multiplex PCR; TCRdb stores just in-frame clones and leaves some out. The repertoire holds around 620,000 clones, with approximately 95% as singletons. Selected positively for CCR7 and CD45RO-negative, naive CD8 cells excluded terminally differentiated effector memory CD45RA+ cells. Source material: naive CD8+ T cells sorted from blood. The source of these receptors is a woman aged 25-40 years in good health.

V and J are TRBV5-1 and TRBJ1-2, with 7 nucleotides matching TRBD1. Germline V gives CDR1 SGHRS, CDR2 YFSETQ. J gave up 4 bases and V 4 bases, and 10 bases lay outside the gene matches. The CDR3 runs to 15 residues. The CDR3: CASSLDQGGSYGYTF. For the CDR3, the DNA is TGCGCCAGCAGCCTGGATCAGGGGGGAAGCTATGGCTACACCTTC.

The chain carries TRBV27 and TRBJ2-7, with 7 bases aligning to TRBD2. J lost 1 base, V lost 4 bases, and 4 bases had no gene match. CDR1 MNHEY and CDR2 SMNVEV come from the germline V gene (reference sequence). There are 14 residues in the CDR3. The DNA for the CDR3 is TGTGCCAGCAGTTGGGCGGGGGAGTCCTACGAGCAGTACTTC. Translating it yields CASSWAGESYEQYF.

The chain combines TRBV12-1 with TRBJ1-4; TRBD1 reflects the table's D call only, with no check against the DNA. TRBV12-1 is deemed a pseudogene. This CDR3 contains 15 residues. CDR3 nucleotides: TGTGCCAGCAGCCCGGTACAGGGGAATAGTGAAAAACTGTTTTTT. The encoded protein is CASSPVQGNSEKLFF.

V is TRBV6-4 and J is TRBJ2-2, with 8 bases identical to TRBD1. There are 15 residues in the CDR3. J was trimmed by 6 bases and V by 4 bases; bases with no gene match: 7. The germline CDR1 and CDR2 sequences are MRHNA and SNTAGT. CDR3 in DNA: TGTGCCAGCAGTGTGGCCAGGGGGCGGTCCGGGGAGCTGTTTTTT. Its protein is CASSVARGRSGELFF.

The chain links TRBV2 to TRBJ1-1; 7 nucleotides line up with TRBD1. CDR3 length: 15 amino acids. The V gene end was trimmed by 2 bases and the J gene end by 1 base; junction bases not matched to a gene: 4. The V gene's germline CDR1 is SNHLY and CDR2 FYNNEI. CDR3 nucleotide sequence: TGTGCCAGCAGTGAATTTGGGACAGAGAACACTGAAGCTTTCTTT. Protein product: CASSEFGTENTEAFF.

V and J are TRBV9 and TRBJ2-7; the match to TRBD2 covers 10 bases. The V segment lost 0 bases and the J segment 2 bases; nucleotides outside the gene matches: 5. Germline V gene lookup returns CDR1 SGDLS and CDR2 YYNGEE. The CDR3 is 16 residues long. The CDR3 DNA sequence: TGTGCCAGCAGCGTAGAAGGGCTAGCGGGAGCCTACGAGCAGTACTTC. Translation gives CASSVEGLAGAYEQYF.

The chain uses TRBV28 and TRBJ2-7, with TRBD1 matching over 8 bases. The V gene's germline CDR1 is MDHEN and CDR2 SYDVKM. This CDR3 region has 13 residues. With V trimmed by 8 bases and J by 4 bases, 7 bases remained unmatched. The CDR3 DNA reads TGTGCCAGCTTGGGACAGGCGATGTACGAGCAGTACTTC. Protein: CASLGQAMYEQYF. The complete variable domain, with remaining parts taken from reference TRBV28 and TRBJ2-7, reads DVKVTQSSRYLVKRTGEKVFLECVQDMDHENMFWYRQDPGLGLRLIYFSYDVKMKEKGDIPEGYSVSREKKERFSLILESASTNQTSMYLCASLGQAMYEQYFGPGTRLTVT.

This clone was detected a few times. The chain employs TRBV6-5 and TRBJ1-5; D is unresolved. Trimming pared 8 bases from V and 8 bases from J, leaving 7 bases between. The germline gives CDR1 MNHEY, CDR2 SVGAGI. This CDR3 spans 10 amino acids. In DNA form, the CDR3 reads TGTGCCAGCGGGCAGAAGCCCCAGCATTTT. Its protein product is CASGQKPQHF.

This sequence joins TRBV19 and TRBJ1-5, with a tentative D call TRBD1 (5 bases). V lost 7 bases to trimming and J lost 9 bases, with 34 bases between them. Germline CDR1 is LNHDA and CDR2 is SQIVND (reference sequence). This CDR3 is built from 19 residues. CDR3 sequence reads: CASTHEVVFNGAFITPQHF. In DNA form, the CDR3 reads TGTGCCAGTACCCACGAAGTAGTATTTAACGGGGCATTTATCACGCCCCAGCATTTT.

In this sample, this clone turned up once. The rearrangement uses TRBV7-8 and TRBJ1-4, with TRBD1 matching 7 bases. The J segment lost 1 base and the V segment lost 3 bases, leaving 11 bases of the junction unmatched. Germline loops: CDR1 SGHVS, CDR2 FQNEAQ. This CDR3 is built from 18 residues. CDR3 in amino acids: CASSLGRGDSQTNEKLFF. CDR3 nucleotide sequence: TGTGCCAGCAGCTTGGGGCGGGGGGACAGCCAAACTAATGAAAAACTGTTTTTT.

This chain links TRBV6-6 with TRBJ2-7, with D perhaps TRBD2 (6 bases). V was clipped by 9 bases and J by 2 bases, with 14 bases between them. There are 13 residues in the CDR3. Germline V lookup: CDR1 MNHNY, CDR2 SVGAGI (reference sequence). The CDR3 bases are TGTGCCAGTAATACCCGGGAGACCTACGAGCAGTACTTC. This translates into CASNTRETYEQYF.

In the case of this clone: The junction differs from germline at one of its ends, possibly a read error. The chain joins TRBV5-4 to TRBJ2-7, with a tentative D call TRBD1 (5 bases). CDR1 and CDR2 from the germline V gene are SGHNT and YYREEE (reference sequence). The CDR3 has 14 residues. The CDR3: CASSLGDSSYGQYF. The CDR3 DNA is TGTGCCAGCAGCTTGGGCGACAGCTCCTACGGGCAGTACTTC.

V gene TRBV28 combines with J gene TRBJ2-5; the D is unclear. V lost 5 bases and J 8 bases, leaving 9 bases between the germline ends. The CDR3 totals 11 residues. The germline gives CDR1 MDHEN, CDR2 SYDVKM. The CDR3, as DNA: TGTGCCAGCAGTCCCCGGAATACCCAGTACTTC. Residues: CASSPRNTQYF.

The CDR3 loop is CASSQDSILAGNNNEQFF. DNA for the CDR3: TGCGCCAGCAGCCAAGATAGCATCCTAGCGGGAAATAACAATGAGCAGTTCTTC. This chain joins TRBV4-1 and TRBJ2-1; 9 nucleotides align to TRBD2. This CDR3 has 18 amino acids. V was clipped by 0 bases and J by 5 bases; unmatched bases: 11. Germline CDR1 reads MGHRA; CDR2 reads YSYEKL.

CDR3 DNA sequence: TGTGCCAGCAGCCAAGATTCAGGCCCCTACGAGCAGTACTTC. This translates into CASSQDSGPYEQYF. The rearrangement uses TRBV14 and TRBJ2-7; the D is unclear. The CDR3 is 14 residues long. V lost 0 bases, J lost 2 bases, and 8 bases lay in between. Per the germline V gene, CDR1 is SGHDN and CDR2 is FVKESK. Based on the CDR3 plus reference TRBV14 and TRBJ2-7, the full variable domain is EAGVTQFPSHSVIEKGQTVTLRCDPISGHDNLYWYRRVMGKEIKFLLHFVKESKQDESGMPNNRFLAERTGGTYSTLKVQPAELEDSGVYFCASSQDSGPYEQYFGPGTRLTVT.

The CDR3 nucleotides are TGTGCCAGCAGCGTAGGTAGGGTAGGGTCCGGGGGGGCTACGAGAAATGAGCAGTTCTTC. It is translated as CASSVGRVGSGGATRNEQFF. The chain recombines TRBV9 with TRBJ2-1; 8 bases are shared with TRBD2. Germline V lookup: CDR1 SGDLS, CDR2 YYNGEE. The CDR3 is 20 residues long. With 0 bases clipped from V and 7 bases from J, the junction kept 21 bases outside the gene matches.

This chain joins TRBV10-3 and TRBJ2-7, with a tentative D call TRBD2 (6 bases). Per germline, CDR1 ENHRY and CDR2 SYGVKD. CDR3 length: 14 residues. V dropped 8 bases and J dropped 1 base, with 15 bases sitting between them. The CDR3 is CAISAGDFSYEQYF. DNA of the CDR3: TGTGCCATCTCGGCTGGGGACTTTTCCTACGAGCAGTACTTC.

Here the CDR3 DNA reads TGTGCCAGCAGGAAGGGTAGTTCTCGGGAAAAACTGTTTTTT. It translates to CASRKGSSREKLFF. V gene TRBV27 combines with J gene TRBJ1-4; no definite D call. Germline V gene data show CDR1 as MNHEY and CDR2 as SMNVEV (reference sequence). Between the trimmed V and J ends, which lost 6 bases and 8 bases, there was a span of 16 bases. This CDR3 is 14 amino acids long.

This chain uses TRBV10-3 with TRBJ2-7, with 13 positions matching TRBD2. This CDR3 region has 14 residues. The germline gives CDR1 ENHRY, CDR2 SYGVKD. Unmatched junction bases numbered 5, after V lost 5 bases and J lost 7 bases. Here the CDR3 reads CAISRWTSGREQYF. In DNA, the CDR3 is TGTGCCATCAGTAGATGGACTAGCGGGAGAGAGCAGTACTTC.

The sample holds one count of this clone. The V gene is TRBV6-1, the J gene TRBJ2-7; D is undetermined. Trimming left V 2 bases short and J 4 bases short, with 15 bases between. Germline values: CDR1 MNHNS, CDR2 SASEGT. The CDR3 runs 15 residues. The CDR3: CASSEFWGAWYEQYF. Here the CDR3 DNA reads TGTGCCAGCAGTGAATTTTGGGGTGCTTGGTACGAGCAGTACTTC.

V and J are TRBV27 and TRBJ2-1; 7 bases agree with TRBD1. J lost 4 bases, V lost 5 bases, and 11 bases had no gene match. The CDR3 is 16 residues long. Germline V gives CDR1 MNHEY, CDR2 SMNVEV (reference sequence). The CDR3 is CASSTGAGTAYNEQFF. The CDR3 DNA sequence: TGTGCCAGCAGTACCGGGGCCGGGACAGCGTACAATGAGCAGTTCTTC.

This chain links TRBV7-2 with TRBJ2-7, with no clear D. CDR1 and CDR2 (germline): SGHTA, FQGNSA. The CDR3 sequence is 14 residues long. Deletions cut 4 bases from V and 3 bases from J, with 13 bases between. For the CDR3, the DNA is TGTGCCAGCAGCTCGTTTACGGCAGGCTACGAGCAGTACTTC. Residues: CASSSFTAGYEQYF.

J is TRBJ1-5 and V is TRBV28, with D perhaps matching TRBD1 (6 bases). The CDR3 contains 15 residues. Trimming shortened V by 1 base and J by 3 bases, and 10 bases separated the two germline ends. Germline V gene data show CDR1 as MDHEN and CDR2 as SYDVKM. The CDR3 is CASSLLAGVNQPQHF. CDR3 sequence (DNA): TGTGCCAGCAGTTTATTAGCAGGGGTCAATCAGCCCCAGCATTTT.

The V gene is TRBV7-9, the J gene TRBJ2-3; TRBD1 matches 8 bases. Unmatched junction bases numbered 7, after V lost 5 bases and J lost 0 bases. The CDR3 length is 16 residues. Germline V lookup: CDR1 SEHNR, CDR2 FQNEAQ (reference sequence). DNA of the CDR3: TGTGCCAGCAGCCACGGGACAGGAGTTAGCACAGATACGCAGTATTTT. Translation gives CASSHGTGVSTDTQYF.

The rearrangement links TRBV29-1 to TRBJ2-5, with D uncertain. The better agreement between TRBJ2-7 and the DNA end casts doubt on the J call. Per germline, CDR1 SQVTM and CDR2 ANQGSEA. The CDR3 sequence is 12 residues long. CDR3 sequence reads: CSVGTRHYEQYF. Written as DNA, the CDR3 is TGCAGCGTTGGAACCAGGCACTACGAGCAGTACTTC.

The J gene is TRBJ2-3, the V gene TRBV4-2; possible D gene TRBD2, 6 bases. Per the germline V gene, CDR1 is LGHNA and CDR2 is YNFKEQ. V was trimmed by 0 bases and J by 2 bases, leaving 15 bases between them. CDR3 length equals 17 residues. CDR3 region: CASSQDGNSGDTDTQYF. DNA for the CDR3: TGTGCCAGCAGCCAAGATGGCAATAGCGGTGACACAGATACGCAGTATTTT.